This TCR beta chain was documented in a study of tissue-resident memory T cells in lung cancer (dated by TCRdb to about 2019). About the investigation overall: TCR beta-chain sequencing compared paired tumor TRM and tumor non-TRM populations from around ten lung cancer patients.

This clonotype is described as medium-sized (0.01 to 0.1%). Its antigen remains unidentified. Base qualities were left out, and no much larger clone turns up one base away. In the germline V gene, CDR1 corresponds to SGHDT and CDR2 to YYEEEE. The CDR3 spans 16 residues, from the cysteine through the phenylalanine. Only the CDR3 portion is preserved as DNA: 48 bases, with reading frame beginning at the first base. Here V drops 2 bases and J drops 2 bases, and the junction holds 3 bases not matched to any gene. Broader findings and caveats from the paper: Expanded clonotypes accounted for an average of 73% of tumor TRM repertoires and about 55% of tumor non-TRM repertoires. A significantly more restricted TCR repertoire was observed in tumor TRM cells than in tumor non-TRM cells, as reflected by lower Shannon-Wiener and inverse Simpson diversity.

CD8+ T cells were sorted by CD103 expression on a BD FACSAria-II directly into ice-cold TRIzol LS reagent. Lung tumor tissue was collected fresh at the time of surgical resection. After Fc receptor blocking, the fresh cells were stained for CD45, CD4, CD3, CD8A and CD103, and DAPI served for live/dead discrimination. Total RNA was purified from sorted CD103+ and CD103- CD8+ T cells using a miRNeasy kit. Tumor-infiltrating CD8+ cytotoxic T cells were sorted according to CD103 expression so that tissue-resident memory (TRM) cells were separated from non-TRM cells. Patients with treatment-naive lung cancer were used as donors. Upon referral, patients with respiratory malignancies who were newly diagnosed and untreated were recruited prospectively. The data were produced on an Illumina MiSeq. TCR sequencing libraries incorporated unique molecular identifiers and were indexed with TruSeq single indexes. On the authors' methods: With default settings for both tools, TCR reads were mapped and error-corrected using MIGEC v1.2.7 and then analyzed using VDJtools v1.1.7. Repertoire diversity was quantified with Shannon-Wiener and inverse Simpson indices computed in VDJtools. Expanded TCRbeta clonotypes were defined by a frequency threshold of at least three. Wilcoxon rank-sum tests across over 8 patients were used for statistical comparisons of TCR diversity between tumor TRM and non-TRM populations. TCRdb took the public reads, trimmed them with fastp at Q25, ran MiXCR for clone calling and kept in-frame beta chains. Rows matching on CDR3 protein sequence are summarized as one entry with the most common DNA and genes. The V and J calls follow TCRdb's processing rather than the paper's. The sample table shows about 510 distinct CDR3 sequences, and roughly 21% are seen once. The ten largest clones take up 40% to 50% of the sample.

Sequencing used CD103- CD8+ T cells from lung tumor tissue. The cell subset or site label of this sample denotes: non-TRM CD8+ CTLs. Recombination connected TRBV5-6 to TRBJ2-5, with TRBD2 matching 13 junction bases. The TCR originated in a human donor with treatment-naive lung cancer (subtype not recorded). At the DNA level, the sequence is TGTGCCAGCAGCTTAGGGACTAGCGGGATACAAGAGACCCAGTACTTC. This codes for CASSLGTSGIQETQYF.